These T cell receptor beta chains were read from a single sample in a study of blood T cells in healthy people across ages. A single record per CDR3 protein comes from TCRdb applying MiXCR to the 5' RACE reads. The sample yields 850,000 to 950,000 distinct CDR3 sequences, more than 25% seen once. Material: blood. The source is a woman at least 80 years old in good health. CDR3s include the opening cysteine and the closing phenylalanine or tryptophan.

>TRBJ1-3|TRBV28
CATRLVNGNTIYF
>TRBJ1-5|TRBV3-1
CASSQGPYSNQPQHF
>TRBJ2-5|TRBV25-1
CASSELIAVQETQYF
>TRBJ1-5|TRBV12-3/TRBV12-4
CASSLEGCNQPQHF
>.|TRBV11-3
CACSSGGPLGIHEQYF
>TRBJ1-4|TRBV6-5
CASSPTGLEKLFF
>TRBJ1-2|TRBV20-1
CSAAPGQGVSYGYTF
>TRBJ1-2|TRBV9
CTSSVSDRVGYGYTF
>TRBJ1-6|TRBV9
CASSFRDSPSPLHF
>TRBJ2-7|TRBV5-1
CASSMILGPFSYEQYF
>TRBJ2-7|TRBV5-6
CASSLTGARGEQYF
>TRBJ2-7|TRBV6-2/TRBV6-3
CASSYSKRGGNYEQYF
>TRBJ1-3|TRBV5-1
CASSPGGEAGNTIYF
>TRBJ1-5|TRBV4-1
CASSQASQVNQPQHF
>TRBJ2-1|TRBV4-2
CASSQDGTNCNEHFF
>TRBJ2-1|TRBV12-3/TRBV12-4
CASSLATHYNEQFF
>TRBJ1-5|TRBV20-1
CSARGGAYSNQPQHF
>TRBJ2-7|TRBV20-1
CSASPGVPTYEQYF
>TRBJ2-4|TRBV2
CAWGGAKNIQYF
>.|TRBV20-1
CSARTGLAGVLSYEQYF
>TRBJ2-7|TRBV7-2
CASSLTVNEQYF
>TRBJ1-5|TRBV6-6
CASSRGTDSNQPQHF
>TRBJ2-1|TRBV6-6
CASRSGWGGRNNEQFF
>TRBJ2-1|TRBV4-2
CASSPLLGLAGAMGQFF
>TRBJ2-5|TRBV6-2/TRBV6-3
CASSYVGTETQYF
>TRBJ2-3|TRBV11-2
CASSSSYGGSTDTQYF
>TRBJ1-2|TRBV6-1
CASGQEYYGYTF
>TRBJ1-1|TRBV29-1
CSVASTGAGTGAFF
>.|TRBV2
CASSGQLGDEQYF
>TRBJ2-7|TRBV10-3
CAISDNQAGFSYEQYF
>TRBJ2-2|TRBV9
CASSVDRGADTGELFF
>TRBJ1-2|TRBV18
CASSPGSLGNYGYTF
>TRBJ2-3|TRBV28
CASKPSGLAGVTDTQYF
>TRBJ2-3|TRBV6-6
CASSYASTGTQYF
>TRBJ1-3|TRBV6-2/TRBV6-3
CASTPPGNTIYF
>TRBJ2-1|TRBV5-1
CASSRGQGPNEQFF
>TRBJ1-2|TRBV10-3
CAISAPLRANYGYTF
>TRBJ2-2|TRBV5-1
CASKDILNTGELFF
>TRBJ2-1|TRBV7-9
CASSARLAGINEQFF
>TRBJ2-5|TRBV12-3/TRBV12-4
CASSLSGVGETQYF
>TRBJ2-7|TRBV7-6
CASSPAPTGNYEQYF
>TRBJ1-5|TRBV28
CASITGGAYSNQPQHF